Described below is a single T cell receptor (beta chain) sequence and its context. No antigen is known for it. Per-base quality was not reported, and no clone a single base away is much larger than it. These data come from a study of blood T cell repertoires in COVID-19 (dated by TCRdb to the early 2020s). Regarding the complete study: Samples from collaborators originated in the United States, Italy and Spain and spanned both the acute and convalescent phases of COVID-19. Deeply sampled blood TCRbeta repertoires from subjects exposed to, actively infected with, or recovered from COVID-19 were included in the dataset. Where available, HLA class I and class II types were obtained from metadata supplied by the sample provider rather than from assay-based typing. Nearly every sample came with metadata listing a de-identified subject ID, COVID-19 status, age in years and sex. The material from the prospective study consisted of cDNA or gDNA derived from T cells, B-cell-depleted T cells, or PBMCs. The repertoires were released in a freely available public database intended as a resource for research on the immune response to SARS-CoV-2. Samples were obtained from the ongoing ImmuneRACE study (first 160 participants) and from some 1,200 subjects provided by 6 global collaborators.

Collaborating institutions collected whole blood in K2EDTA tubes following their own protocols. For TCRbeta analysis, collaborator samples were shipped as frozen whole blood, as isolated PBMCs, or as DNA extracted from either sample type. TCRbeta CDR3 regions were amplified from genomic DNA by means of the immunoSEQ Assay, a bias-controlled multiplex PCR. The authors' pipeline ran thus. Nucleated cell counts per sample were estimated from amplification of reference gene primers within the assay. To quantify the absolute abundance of each unique TCRbeta CDR3 rearrangement, sequence reads were collapsed and filtered. For each sample, productive Simpson clonality was calculated as the square root of Simpson's diversity index over productive rearrangements. TCRdb retrieved this table from immuneACCESS and kept in-frame rearrangements only. Not all clones are present; in checked studies, unresolved V genes account for under half, and no reason is known for the remainder. The DNA was the basis for D and trimming; V, J and clone size are from that table. Across this sample there are around 280,000 clones, with more than 85% seen only once. Over 1% of the sample is taken by the ten largest.

Findings and caveats that apply to the study as a whole: The quantity of clinical and demographic metadata differed by source and by participant and was supplied without curation.

Per the germline V gene (reference sequence), SEHNR is the CDR1 and FQNEAQ is the CDR2. The trim is 0 bases for V and 0 bases for J, with a gap of 6 bases between the germline ends. Counted from cysteine to phenylalanine, this CDR3 has 14 amino acids. Left in the record is the CDR3 DNA by itself, 42 bases read in frame from the first base. Sequencing was performed on peripheral blood. The chain was built from TRBV7-9 and TRBJ2-7, with the D gene call left open. The sequence came from a man between 65 and 79 years old with acute or convalescent COVID-19. The CDR3 here reads CASSLASSSYEQYF. The bases read TGTGCCAGCAGCTTAGCGTCGAGCTCCTACGAGCAGTACTTC.